This entry lists 21 T cell receptor beta chains sequenced from one sample in a study of blood T cell repertoires in COVID-19. Sequenced by immunoSEQ multiplex PCR; TCRdb stores in-frame clones only, minus some. The data hold some 500,000 clones, with around nine tenths observed a single time. The sequenced sample was PBMCs or T cells enriched from blood (not recorded which). The source of these receptors is a woman aged 40 to 50 who had recovered from COVID-19.

The chain has TRBV12-5 and TRBJ2-1; D is uncertain. Germline CDR1 is LGHNT and CDR2 is FRNRAP. The V end lost 2 bases, the J end lost 10 bases, and 12 bases lay between the germline ends. This CDR3 spans 13 amino acids. The CDR3 DNA is TGTGCTAGTGGTTTGCCCCACAACGCCGAGCAGTTCTTC. This encodes CASGLPHNAEQFF.

This sequence joins TRBV4-3 and TRBJ1-1; weak D call: TRBD1 (6 bases). CDR1 and CDR2 from the germline V gene are LGHNA and YSLEER. Trimming left V 4 bases short and J 4 bases short, with 10 bases between. There are 13 residues in the CDR3. The CDR3 DNA sequence: TGCGCCAGCAGCCTCAGGGGTATCACTGAAGCTTTCTTT. Encoded protein: CASSLRGITEAFF.

The chain links TRBV4-1 to TRBJ1-2; no reliable D call. This CDR3 contains 13 residues. The V and J ends lost 5 bases and 5 bases respectively, with 12 bases between them. The germline gives CDR1 MGHRA, CDR2 YSYEKL. CDR3 loop: CASSVDTKYGYTF. CDR3 nucleotide sequence: TGCGCCAGCAGCGTTGACACAAAATATGGCTACACCTTC.

This clone occurred once. V and J are TRBV5-4 and TRBJ2-3; 8 bases match TRBD1. The CDR3 consists of 15 residues. Germline CDR1 and CDR2: SGHNT and YYREEE (reference sequence). The V segment lost 3 bases and the J segment 2 bases; nucleotides outside the gene matches: 5. The CDR3: CASSSGGQITDTQYF. DNA for the CDR3: TGTGCCAGCAGCTCAGGGGGCCAGATCACAGATACGCAGTATTTT. Using reference TRBV5-4 and TRBJ2-3 for the parts outside the CDR3, the full variable domain is ETGVTQSPTHLIKTRGQQVTLRCSSQSGHNTVSWYQQALGQGPQFIFQYYREEENGRGNFPPRFSGLQFPNYSSELNVNALELDDSALYLCASSSGGQITDTQYFGPGTRLTVL.

CDR3 sequence reads: CASSQLGGASTDTQYF. CDR3 DNA: TGCGCCAGCAGCCAACTTGGCGGAGCCAGCACAGATACGCAGTATTTT. The chain recombines TRBV4-3 with TRBJ2-3; D not resolved. Germline V lookup: CDR1 LGHNA, CDR2 YSLEER. Trimming pared 2 bases from V and 0 bases from J, leaving 12 bases between. The CDR3 sequence is 16 residues long.

The V and J genes are TRBV6-6 and TRBJ1-2; the D gene is possibly TRBD1 (6 bases). The V and J ends lost 0 bases and 4 bases respectively, with 15 bases between them. The CDR3 contains 16 residues. Germline assignment: CDR1 MNHNY and CDR2 SVGAGI (reference sequence). In DNA, the CDR3 is TGTGCCAGCAGTTACTCGAACTTCGTACAGGGCTATGGCTACACCTTC. It specifies CASSYSNFVQGYGYTF.

J is TRBJ1-1 and V is TRBV5-5; D not certain. CDR3 length equals 14 residues. Germline V gives CDR1 SGHKS, CDR2 YYEKEE (reference sequence). Trimming shortened V by 0 bases and J by 1 base, and 7 bases separated the two germline ends. CDR3 coding DNA: TGTGCCAGCAGCTTGGCGGGGAGGAACACTGAAGCTTTCTTT. Protein: CASSLAGRNTEAFF.

The rearrangement joins TRBV11-2 to TRBJ2-2; D is undetermined. The CDR3 spans 16 residues. V was pared by 2 bases and J by 5 bases, with 15 bases between. CDR1 and CDR2 from the germline V gene are SGHAT and FQNNGV. CDR3 protein: CASSLLTQTRTGELFF. Written as DNA, the CDR3 is TGTGCCAGCAGCTTACTGACACAGACGAGAACCGGGGAGCTGTTTTTT. The entire variable domain, with the rest obtained from reference TRBV11-2 and TRBJ2-2, is as follows: EAGVAQSPRYKIIEKRQSVAFWCNPISGHATLYWYQQILGQGPKLLIQFQNNGVVDDSQLPKDRFSAERLKGVDSTLKIQPAKLEDSAVYLCASSLLTQTRTGELFFGEGSRLTVL.

The chain has TRBV5-6 and TRBJ2-3, with TRBD1 identical over 7 bases. The CDR3 length is 15 residues. The germline CDR1 and CDR2 sequences are SGHDT and YYEEEE. After removal of 6 bases from V and 2 bases from J, the junction contained 9 bases not matched to a gene. This CDR3 reads CASKQGRYLTDTQYF. Here the CDR3 DNA reads TGTGCCAGCAAACAGGGGCGCTACCTCACAGATACGCAGTATTTT.

V usage is TRBV29-1 and J usage is TRBJ2-2; perhaps TRBD1 as D (5 bases). The CDR3 runs to 14 residues. Per the germline V gene, CDR1 is SQVTM and CDR2 is ANQGSEA. The ends were cut back, 6 bases at V and 4 bases at J, with 15 bases in the middle. CDR3: CSVVDSYLTGELFF. Written as DNA, the CDR3 is TGCAGCGTGGTAGACAGCTATCTCACCGGGGAGCTGTTTTTT.

The chain combines TRBV25-1 with TRBJ2-3, with a possible D match to TRBD1 (5 bases). The CDR3 is 14 residues long. Germline values: CDR1 MGHDK, CDR2 SYGVNS. The V end lost 6 bases, the J end lost 2 bases, and 12 bases lay between the germline ends. The CDR3 sequence: CASSVQDATDTQYF. CDR3 coding DNA: TGTGCCAGCAGCGTACAGGACGCCACAGATACGCAGTATTTT.

The gene calls are TRBV30 and TRBJ1-2, with D possibly matching TRBD1 (5 bases). The V and J ends lost 2 bases and 5 bases respectively, with 15 bases between them. In germline, CDR1 is GTSNPN, CDR2 SVGIG (reference sequence). CDR3 length equals 14 residues. Here the CDR3 DNA reads TGTGCCTGGAGTCTCCTGGGGGGGAGGTATGGCTACACCTTC. Translating it yields CAWSLLGGRYGYTF.

V is TRBV6-5 and J is TRBJ2-7, with D possibly TRBD1 on 6 matching bases. Germline CDR1 reads MNHEY; CDR2 reads SVGAGI. This CDR3 is built from 13 residues. Trimming left V 6 bases short and J 12 bases short, with 21 bases between. CDR3 sequence reads: CASRPGTESRGYF. In nucleotides, the CDR3 is TGTGCCAGCAGACCCGGGACCGAATCCAGGGGGTACTTC.

V and J are TRBV19 and TRBJ2-2; D is ambiguous. CDR3 length equals 15 residues. Per germline, CDR1 LNHDA and CDR2 SQIVND (reference sequence). The V end was cut by 4 bases, the J end by 3 bases, with 12 bases between. CDR3 loop: CASSTLVGHTGELFF. Here the CDR3 DNA reads TGTGCCAGTAGTACCCTAGTTGGCCACACCGGGGAGCTGTTTTTT. The full variable domain, completed using reference TRBV19 and TRBJ2-2, is DGGITQSPKYLFRKEGQNVTLSCEQNLNHDAMYWYRQDPGQGLRLIYYSQIVNDFQKGDIAEGYSVSREKKESFPLTVTSAQKNPTAFYLCASSTLVGHTGELFFGEGSRLTVL.

The rearrangement joins TRBV27 to TRBJ2-7, with 11 bases identical to TRBD1. V trimming: 2 bases; J trimming: 8 bases; junction bases outside the gene matches: 11. The germline V gene has CDR1 MNHEY and CDR2 SMNVEV (reference sequence). The CDR3 extends over 16 amino acids. Written as DNA, the CDR3 is TGTGCCAGCAGTTTAACTCCCCTGGACAGGGGGCATAAGCAGTACTTC. Translating gives CASSLTPLDRGHKQYF.

V usage is TRBV10-3 and J usage is TRBJ2-7, with TRBD1 matching 9 bases. Germline assignment: CDR1 ENHRY and CDR2 SYGVKD. CDR3 length: 17 amino acids. Trimming took 4 bases from V and 0 from J; bases not matched to a gene: 10. CDR3 coding DNA: TGTGCCATCAGTGTCCTAGGGACAGGGCCTCTCTCCTACGAGCAGTACTTC. Its translation is CAISVLGTGPLSYEQYF.

CDR3 DNA: TGTGCCAGTAGTGCCATGAGCGGGAGAGGCGATGAGCAGTTCTTC. Its translation is CASSAMSGRGDEQFF. The chain has TRBV19 and TRBJ2-1; 8 positions match TRBD2. Germline CDR1 is LNHDA and CDR2 is SQIVND (reference sequence). The CDR3 is made up of 15 amino acids. V shed 5 bases and J 8 bases; nucleotides not matched to a gene: 11. Complete variable domain (other parts from reference TRBV19 and TRBJ2-1): DGGITQSPKYLFRKEGQNVTLSCEQNLNHDAMYWYRQDPGQGLRLIYYSQIVNDFQKGDIAEGYSVSREKKESFPLTVTSAQKNPTAFYLCASSAMSGRGDEQFFGPGTRLTVL.

This clone was detected only a few times. V and J are TRBV6-5 and TRBJ2-1, with D unresolved. The CDR3 is 16 residues long. Trimming pared 0 bases from V and 6 bases from J, leaving 15 bases between. The V gene's germline CDR1 is MNHEY and CDR2 SVGAGI. The DNA for the CDR3 is TGTGCCAGCAGTTACTCCGTGACTCCCTCTCGCAATGAGCAGTTCTTC. This codes for CASSYSVTPSRNEQFF.

This clone was seen only a few times. The gene calls are TRBV28 and TRBJ2-7; 7 nucleotides agree with TRBD1. This CDR3 is built from 15 residues. After removal of 7 bases from V and 3 bases from J, the junction contained 12 bases not matched to a gene. Per germline, CDR1 MDHEN and CDR2 SYDVKM. This chain's CDR3 is CASTPPGTALYEQYF. CDR3 nucleotides: TGTGCCAGCACCCCTCCCGGGACAGCCCTCTACGAGCAGTACTTC.

The V gene is TRBV29-1, the J gene TRBJ2-7; TRBD2 might be the D (8 bases). V was pared by 7 bases and J by 3 bases, with 16 bases between. The CDR3 extends over 13 amino acids. CDR1 is SQVTM, CDR2 ANQGSEA, per germline. CDR3 coding DNA: TGCAGCGCCTCAGGGGGACTAGTCTACGAGCAGTACTTC. It translates to CSASGGLVYEQYF.

The chain recombines TRBV4-3 with TRBJ2-3; weak D call: TRBD2 (5 bases). This CDR3 spans 16 amino acids. Trimming stripped 0 bases from V and 0 bases from J, with 10 bases between. Germline assignment: CDR1 LGHNA and CDR2 YSLEER. CDR3 nucleotides: TGCGCCAGCAGCCAAGAGGGGAGCACGAGCACAGATACGCAGTATTTT. The encoded protein is CASSQEGSTSTDTQYF.